Presented here are 23 T cell receptor beta chains from one specimen sequenced in a study of CD8+CD57+ T cells in acquired aplastic anemia. For CDR3 and TCR beta VDJ profiling, genomic DNA was the template used. TCRdb re-called the reads through MiXCR, storing one row per CDR3 protein. The profile covers about 250,000 distinct CDR3 sequences, with around 45% appearing a single time and 6.5% to 10% taken by the ten largest. The sequenced patients had an expansion of CD8+CD57+ cells seen by flow cytometry. Sequences were obtained from sorted CD4+, CD8+, or CD8+CD57+ T cells (not recorded which) from PBMCs. These receptors were taken from a human donor with aplastic anemia.

V gene TRBV3-1 combines with J gene TRBJ2-7, with D possibly matching TRBD1 (5 bases). The germline gives CDR1 LGHDT, CDR2 YNNKEL (reference sequence). There are 15 residues in the CDR3. V dropped 0 bases and J dropped 0 bases, with 9 bases sitting between them. For the CDR3, the DNA is TGTGCCAGCAGCCAAGAAGACAGCATCTCCTACGAGCAGTACTTC. Its protein is CASSQEDSISYEQYF.

The sample holds many counts of this clonotype. The genes are TRBV11-2 and TRBJ2-5; 8 nucleotides align to TRBD1. Trimming took 5 bases from V and 5 from J; bases not matched to a gene: 10. The CDR3 has 15 amino acids. Germline loops: CDR1 SGHAT, CDR2 FQNNGV. The CDR3 spells CASSGSRGLGETQYF. As DNA, the CDR3 is TGTGCCAGCAGCGGGAGCAGGGGGCTGGGGGAGACCCAGTACTTC.

The chain links TRBV7-9 to TRBJ2-7; either TRBD1 or TRBD2 may supply D (5 bases each). The CDR3 loop spans 13 amino acids. Trimming removed 6 bases from V and 3 bases from J, with 12 bases in between. Germline values: CDR1 SEHNR, CDR2 FQNEAQ (reference sequence). CDR3 in DNA: TGTGCCAGCAGTTGGGACCCCTACTACGAGCAGTACTTC. Protein sequence: CASSWDPYYEQYF.

The gene calls are TRBV30 and TRBJ1-2, with 8 bases aligning to TRBD1. Unmatched junction bases numbered 13, after V lost 5 bases and J lost 8 bases. From germline, CDR1 is GTSNPN and CDR2 SVGIG (reference sequence). CDR3 length: 14 amino acids. The CDR3 sequence: CAWLSSGAGGGYTF. In nucleotides, the CDR3 is TGTGCCTGGTTATCTTCCGGGGCAGGGGGCGGCTACACCTTC.

In this sample, this clonotype turned up a few times. The V and J genes are TRBV18 and TRBJ2-6; D is perhaps TRBD1 or TRBD2 (5 bases each). The germline gives CDR1 KGHSH, CDR2 LQKENI. V lost 3 bases and J 0 bases, leaving 9 bases between the germline ends. The CDR3 is 16 residues long. The CDR3 here is CASSPRGGSGANVLTF. CDR3 nucleotides: TGTGCCAGCTCACCGCGTGGGGGCTCTGGGGCCAACGTCCTGACTTTC.

This chain links TRBV7-9 with TRBJ2-7, with 12 nucleotides matching TRBD2. Germline V gene sequence: CDR1 SEHNR, CDR2 FQNEAQ (reference sequence). J lost 3 bases, V lost 3 bases, and 3 bases had no gene match. CDR3 length: 15 amino acids. This CDR3 is CASSFGLAGNYEQYF. In DNA form, the CDR3 reads TGTGCCAGCAGCTTCGGACTAGCGGGGAACTACGAGCAGTACTTC.

The CDR3 region has the DNA TGTGCCAGCAGTGATATGCAGGGGGGTTTTTACGAGCAGTACTTC. It translates to CASSDMQGGFYEQYF. The V gene is TRBV2, the J gene TRBJ2-7; TRBD1 is a possible D gene (7 bases). There are 15 residues in the CDR3. Germline values: CDR1 SNHLY, CDR2 FYNNEI. V shed 3 bases and J shed 4 bases, with 16 bases lying between them.

This clonotype was observed at least ten times. The chain has TRBV7-3 and TRBJ1-5; D is ambiguous. The CDR3 covers 15 residues. The germline CDR1 and CDR2 sequences are SGHTA and FQGTGA. Trimming pared 0 bases from V and 2 bases from J, leaving 8 bases between. The CDR3 loop is CASSLTITGNQPQHF. CDR3 in DNA: TGTGCCAGCAGCTTAACGATTACCGGCAATCAGCCCCAGCATTTT.

This clonotype appeared a few times. V usage is TRBV15 and J usage is TRBJ2-5; D is unclear. V was cut by 0 bases and J by 4 bases, with 6 bases left in between. This CDR3 has 13 residues. CDR1 LNHNV and CDR2 YYDKDF come from the germline V gene (reference sequence). In nucleotides, the CDR3 is TGTGCCACCAGCAGAGATCCGGGAGAGACCCAGTACTTC. This encodes CATSRDPGETQYF.

In regard to this clonotype: A clone one base away is much larger, so this may be a read error. The chain recombines TRBV5-5 with TRBJ2-5; 8 positions agree with TRBD1. This CDR3 contains 14 residues. Germline loops: CDR1 SGHKS, CDR2 YYEKEE (reference sequence). CDR3 in DNA: TGTGCCAGCAGCTTCTTTGACAGGGGAGAGGCCCAGTACTTC. It specifies CASSFFDRGEAQYF.

This clonotype has more than one count but fewer than ten. V is TRBV12-3 or TRBV12-4 and J is TRBJ2-3, with 11 bases identical to TRBD2. The CDR3 totals 15 residues. V lost 6 bases, J lost 4 bases, and 6 bases stayed unmatched. The CDR3 region is CASRPIAGGPDTQYF. The CDR3 region has the DNA TGTGCCAGCAGACCGATAGCGGGGGGGCCAGATACGCAGTATTTT.

The chain couples TRBV5-1 to TRBJ2-1, with 9 nucleotides matching TRBD2. Germline V gene data show CDR1 as SGHRS and CDR2 as YFSETQ. V was clipped by 2 bases and J by 9 bases; unmatched bases: 12. The CDR3 sequence is 16 residues long. CDR3 nucleotide sequence: TGCGCCAGCAGCTTCCGCCTAGCGGGATGGGATGGTGAGCAGTTCTTC. Amino acid sequence: CASSFRLAGWDGEQFF.

Worth noting for this clonotype: It may be a read error: a sequence one base away is much more abundant. V gene TRBV6-1 combines with J gene TRBJ1-1; D gene ambiguous. Germline V gene lookup returns CDR1 MNHNS and CDR2 SASEGT. The V gene lost 2 bases and the J gene lost 6 bases, with 10 bases spanning the gap. This CDR3 region has 13 residues. CDR3 sequence (DNA): TGTGCCAGCAGTGAACGGGTTTGGCCTGAAGCTTTCTTT. Translating it yields CASSERVWPEAFF.

This clonotype was seen many times. This chain uses TRBV6-1 with TRBJ1-5; D call uncertain. The CDR3 covers 15 residues. V lost 2 bases and J 0 bases, leaving 8 bases between the germline ends. Germline V CDR1 and CDR2: MNHNS, SASEGT. The CDR3 DNA follows: TGTGCCAGCAGTGAACGAAGTAATAGCAATCAGCCCCAGCATTTT. Its protein product is CASSERSNSNQPQHF.

The sample holds many counts of this clonotype. The CDR3 spells CATRQEYQETQYF. CDR3 DNA sequence: TGTGCCACAAGACAGGAGTACCAAGAGACCCAGTACTTC. The chain is built from TRBV10-3 and TRBJ2-5, with D possibly TRBD1 on 6 matching bases. Deletions cut 10 bases from V and 0 bases from J, with 12 bases between. Germline values: CDR1 ENHRY, CDR2 SYGVKD. The CDR3 consists of 13 residues.

Ten or more counts support this clonotype. This rearrangement joins TRBV7-9 to TRBJ2-7; tentative D call: TRBD1 (6 bases). Germline V CDR1 and CDR2: SEHNR, FQNEAQ (reference sequence). There are 15 residues in the CDR3. V lost 4 bases, J lost 0 bases, and 13 bases lay in between. The CDR3 sequence is CASSSNRDTSYEQYF. CDR3 bases: TGTGCCAGCAGCTCCAACCGGGACACCTCCTACGAGCAGTACTTC.

J is TRBJ2-3 and V is TRBV7-9; a possible D gene is TRBD1 (5 bases). Germline CDR1 and CDR2: SEHNR and FQNEAQ (reference sequence). V lost 5 bases and J lost 6, with 9 bases in between. The length of the CDR3 is 12 residues. The CDR3 here is CASSLYRDTQYF. For the CDR3, the DNA is TGTGCCAGCAGCCTGTACAGGGATACGCAGTATTTT.

This clonotype occurred a few times. This chain links TRBV7-2 with TRBJ2-7, with D unresolved. CDR1 is SGHTA and CDR2 is FQGNSA in the germline V gene. The CDR3 spans 14 residues. V was clipped by 0 bases and J by 0 bases, with 6 bases between them. CDR3 sequence reads: CASSLASSSYEQYF. In nucleotides, the CDR3 is TGTGCCAGCAGCTTAGCGTCGAGCTCCTACGAGCAGTACTTC. The variable domain in full, completed from reference TRBV7-2 and TRBJ2-7, reads GAGVSQSPSNKVTEKGKDVELRCDPISGHTALYWYRQSLGQGLEFLIYFQGNSAPDKSGLPSDRFSAERTGGSVSTLTIQRTQQEDSAVYLCASSLASSSYEQYFGPGTRLTVT.

The DNA of the CDR3 is TGTGCCAGCAGTTTAACGACAGGACAACCTAACTATGGCTACACCTTC. This codes for CASSLTTGQPNYGYTF. V is TRBV12-3 or TRBV12-4 and J is TRBJ1-2, with D possibly TRBD1 on 6 matching bases. The CDR3 loop spans 16 amino acids. V was trimmed by 2 bases and J by 0 bases, leaving 13 bases between them.

Comments on this clonotype: A much larger clone lies one base from this, so it may be a read error. This chain connects TRBV9 to TRBJ2-6; no firm D call. This CDR3 is 14 amino acids long. V lost 3 bases and J 2 bases, leaving 6 bases between the germline ends. Germline V CDR1 and CDR2: SGDLS, YYNGEE. CDR3 residues: CASSGRPGANVLTF. CDR3 sequence (DNA): TGTGCCAGCAGCGGACGCCCTGGGGCCAACGTCCTGACTTTC.

This clonotype has just one count. The rearrangement uses TRBV15 and TRBJ1-1; D is undetermined. Germline V gene sequence: CDR1 LNHNV, CDR2 YYDKDF (reference sequence). There are 13 residues in the CDR3. The germline V and J ends were trimmed by 5 bases and 6 bases, with 13 bases remaining between them. The CDR3 region is CATSADGLSEAFF. The CDR3 DNA reads as TGTGCCACCAGCGCGGACGGACTGTCTGAAGCTTTCTTT. The full variable domain, its missing parts supplied by reference TRBV15 and TRBJ1-1, is DAMVIQNPRYQVTQFGKPVTLSCSQTLNHNVMYWYQQKSSQAPKLLFHYYDKDFNNEADTPDNFQSRRPNTSFCFLDIRSPGLGDTAMYLCATSADGLSEAFFGQGTRLTVV.

This clonotype was seen many times. The chain recombines TRBV20-1 with TRBJ2-7, with D possibly TRBD1 on 6 matching bases. Trimming left V 0 bases short and J 13 bases short, with 13 bases between. The CDR3 is 11 residues long. The germline gives CDR1 DFQATT, CDR2 SNEGSKA (reference sequence). CDR3 sequence: CSAREDRTHYV. The CDR3 DNA is TGCAGTGCTAGAGAAGACAGGACCCACTACGTC.

The chain is built from TRBV25-1 and TRBJ2-7; 8 bases are shared with TRBD1. The J call may be faulty, since TRBJ2-5 better matches the DNA end. The V gene's germline CDR1 is MGHDK and CDR2 SYGVNS. The CDR3 runs to 16 residues. CDR3 sequence reads: CASSELTGGSQETQYF. CDR3 nucleotides: TGTGCCAGCAGTGAATTAACAGGGGGTAGCCAAGAGACCCAGTACTTC.